The 20 T cell receptor beta chains listed next were all sequenced from one sample in a study of T cell responses to AZD1222 COVID-19 vaccine. Clones were sequenced by immunoSEQ multiplex PCR, and TCRdb holds only the in-frame ones, with some missing. The repertoire consists of 95,000 to 100,000 clones, with just over 90% occurring once and the leading ten covering roughly 13%. The sequenced sample was peripheral blood, obtained on day 0 of AZD1222 vaccination. The receptors stem from an adult in good health.

This chain's CDR3 is CASSVAAGGSNEKLFF. CDR3 DNA: TGTGCCAGCAGCGTAGCGGCTGGGGGGTCTAATGAAAAACTGTTTTTT. This chain connects TRBV9 to TRBJ1-4; D might be TRBD1 (5 bases). Trimming took 0 bases from V and 3 from J, leaving 12 bases between them. Germline CDR1 reads SGDLS; CDR2 reads YYNGEE. The CDR3 has 16 residues.

The rearrangement uses TRBV19 and TRBJ1-4; weak D call: TRBD1 (6 bases). Germline V CDR1 and CDR2: LNHDA, SQIVND (reference sequence). The CDR3 consists of 15 residues. With 4 bases removed from V and 8 bases from J, the gap between germline ends came to 17 bases. The CDR3 loop reads CASSRTVGGREKLFF. DNA for the CDR3: TGTGCCAGTAGTAGGACTGTCGGGGGGCGGGAAAAACTGTTTTTT. Using reference TRBV19 and TRBJ1-4 for the parts outside the CDR3, the full variable domain is DGGITQSPKYLFRKEGQNVTLSCEQNLNHDAMYWYRQDPGQGLRLIYYSQIVNDFQKGDIAEGYSVSREKKESFPLTVTSAQKNPTAFYLCASSRTVGGREKLFFGSGTQLSVL.

The rearrangement joins TRBV6-2 or TRBV6-3 to TRBJ2-2, with no clear D. In germline, CDR1 is MNHEY, CDR2 SVGEGT. The CDR3 runs to 13 residues. V gave up 5 bases and J gave up 3 bases, with 7 bases separating them. As DNA, the CDR3 is TGTGCCAGCAGTCACAGACACACCGGGGAGCTGTTTTTT. Amino acid sequence: CASSHRHTGELFF.

J is TRBJ1-1 and V is TRBV15, with D possibly TRBD1 on 5 matching bases. Trimming removed 0 bases from V and 8 bases from J, with 16 bases in between. The CDR3 runs to 15 residues. Germline loops: CDR1 LNHNV, CDR2 YYDKDF (reference sequence). CDR3 in DNA: TGTGCCACCAGCAGAGATCTTGGTGCGGCAGGGGAAGCTTTCTTT. Translated: CATSRDLGAAGEAFF. Variable domain in full (rest from reference TRBV15 and TRBJ1-1): DAMVIQNPRYQVTQFGKPVTLSCSQTLNHNVMYWYQQKSSQAPKLLFHYYDKDFNNEADTPDNFQSRRPNTSFCFLDIRSPGLGDTAMYLCATSRDLGAAGEAFFGQGTRLTVV.

The chain links TRBV24-1 to TRBJ2-2, with D possibly TRBD2 on 6 matching bases. The germline gives CDR1 KGHDR, CDR2 SFDVKD. The CDR3 runs 14 residues. V was trimmed by 8 bases and J by 1 base, leaving 10 bases between them. The CDR3 sequence is CATTTSLNTGELFF. In nucleotides, the CDR3 is TGTGCCACCACGACTAGTCTGAACACCGGGGAGCTGTTTTTT.

This sequence joins TRBV10-3 and TRBJ2-3; 9 bases are a match to TRBD1. J was trimmed by 4 bases and V by 6 bases; bases with no gene match: 11. This CDR3 is 16 amino acids long. The V gene's germline CDR1 is ENHRY and CDR2 SYGVKD. CDR3 sequence: CAIRELTGGAADTQYF. The CDR3 DNA is TGTGCCATCAGGGAGCTCACAGGGGGCGCCGCAGATACGCAGTATTTT.

V and J are TRBV28 and TRBJ1-2; 7 bases fit TRBD1. The CDR3 has 14 residues. J lost 8 bases, V lost 2 bases, and 8 bases had no gene match. Looked up from germline, CDR1 is MDHEN and CDR2 is SYDVKM. The CDR3 here is CASSLVDRSYGYTF. DNA for the CDR3: TGTGCCAGCAGTTTAGTGGACAGGAGCTACGGCTACACCTTC.

The chain is built from TRBV5-5 and TRBJ1-4; D not resolved. The CDR3 covers 14 residues. Germline loops: CDR1 SGHKS, CDR2 YYEKEE (reference sequence). Trimming pared 2 bases from V and 5 bases from J, leaving 10 bases between. CDR3 amino acids: CASSFTDRNEKLFF. In DNA, the CDR3 is TGTGCCAGCAGCTTCACGGATAGAAATGAAAAACTGTTTTTT.

The chain recombines TRBV4-3 with TRBJ1-4; D is uncertain. There are 14 residues in the CDR3. Germline lookup yields CDR1 LGHNA and CDR2 YSLEER. The germline V and J ends were trimmed by 0 bases and 7 bases, with 9 bases remaining between them. This CDR3 reads CASSQEGRSEKLFF. As DNA, the CDR3 is TGCGCCAGCAGCCAAGAGGGGAGGAGTGAAAAACTGTTTTTT.

This sequence joins TRBV5-5 and TRBJ1-4; possibly TRBD1 for D (6 bases). Germline V CDR1 and CDR2: SGHKS, YYEKEE (reference sequence). The CDR3 is made up of 15 amino acids. V was clipped by 3 bases and J by 3 bases, with 12 bases between them. The CDR3 DNA sequence: TGTGCCAGCAGCTCTTACAGGGCCTCTAATGAAAAACTGTTTTTT. Amino acid sequence: CASSSYRASNEKLFF.

The CDR3 coding sequence is TGTGCCAGTAATCAACAGGGCGTCACTGAAGCTTTCTTT. Amino acid sequence: CASNQQGVTEAFF. The chain combines TRBV19 with TRBJ1-1, with D perhaps matching TRBD1 (6 bases). V was cut by 7 bases and J by 4 bases, with 13 bases left in between. This CDR3 region has 13 residues. Germline values: CDR1 LNHDA, CDR2 SQIVND (reference sequence).

The V gene is TRBV10-3, the J gene TRBJ2-6; the D is unclear. This CDR3 has 16 residues. V was trimmed by 5 bases and J by 0 bases, leaving 11 bases between them. The germline CDR1 and CDR2 sequences are ENHRY and SYGVKD. CDR3 loop: CAISQNSASGANVLTF. CDR3 in DNA: TGTGCCATCAGTCAGAACTCGGCCTCTGGGGCCAACGTCCTGACTTTC.

The chain couples TRBV2 to TRBJ1-2; D is unclear. Between the trimmed V and J ends, which lost 4 bases and 2 bases, there was a span of 11 bases. Per germline, CDR1 SNHLY and CDR2 FYNNEI. The CDR3 sequence is 14 residues long. CDR3 sequence: CASSANRYNYGYTF. The CDR3 DNA sequence: TGTGCCAGCAGTGCCAACAGATACAACTATGGCTACACCTTC.

The V and J genes are TRBV5-1 and TRBJ2-2; perhaps TRBD2 as D (6 bases). This CDR3 comprises 15 residues. V was cut by 3 bases and J by 0 bases, with 9 bases left in between. Germline V gene data show CDR1 as SGHRS and CDR2 as YFSETQ. The CDR3 loop is CASSWGRTNTGELFF. The CDR3 region has the DNA TGCGCCAGCAGCTGGGGGAGGACGAACACCGGGGAGCTGTTTTTT. Combining the CDR3 with reference TRBV5-1 and TRBJ2-2 gives the whole variable domain KAGVTQTPRYLIKTRGQQVTLSCSPISGHRSVSWYQQTPGQGLQFLFEYFSETQRNKGNFPGRFSGRQFSNSRSEMNVSTLELGDSALYLCASSWGRTNTGELFFGEGSRLTVL.

The genes are TRBV7-8 and TRBJ1-6; weak D call: TRBD1 (5 bases). Germline CDR1 and CDR2: SGHVS and FQNEAQ. The CDR3 runs 17 residues. The V gene lost 1 base and the J gene lost 8 bases, with 18 bases spanning the gap. In DNA form, the CDR3 reads TGTGCCAGCAGCTTAGTAGAGCTGAGAGGGACTGATTCACCCCTCCACTTT. Translation gives CASSLVELRGTDSPLHF.

This clone came up once. This chain joins TRBV15 and TRBJ2-5; tentatively, D is TRBD1 (6 bases). Germline V gene data show CDR1 as LNHNV and CDR2 as YYDKDF (reference sequence). The V gene lost 0 bases and the J gene lost 2 bases, with 10 bases spanning the gap. This CDR3 contains 15 residues. CDR3 in amino acids: CATSREGTSQETQYF. The CDR3 DNA follows: TGTGCCACCAGCAGAGAGGGGACATCACAAGAGACCCAGTACTTC.

The chain has TRBV7-9 and TRBJ2-2; 9 nucleotides line up with TRBD2. The CDR3 has 14 amino acids. CDR1 is SEHNR and CDR2 is FQNEAQ in the germline V gene (reference sequence). J gave up 5 bases and V 9 bases, and 7 bases lay outside the gene matches. This chain's CDR3 is CASRLAGTTGELFF. CDR3 in DNA: TGTGCCAGTAGGCTAGCGGGGACAACCGGGGAGCTGTTTTTT.

The V gene is TRBV12-5, the J gene TRBJ2-5, with 12 bases fitting TRBD2. The trim removed 4 bases at V and 5 bases at J, leaving 14 bases unmatched. CDR3 length: 18 amino acids. The germline V gene has CDR1 LGHNT and CDR2 FRNRAP. This chain's CDR3 is CASGSLPASGGAGETQYF. CDR3 bases: TGTGCTAGTGGTTCCCTCCCGGCTAGCGGGGGGGCGGGGGAGACCCAGTACTTC. Complete variable domain (other parts from reference TRBV12-5 and TRBJ2-5): DARVTQTPRHKVTEMGQEVTMRCQPILGHNTVFWYRQTMMQGLELLAYFRNRAPLDDSGMPKDRFSAEMPDATLATLKIQPSEPRDSAVYFCASGSLPASGGAGETQYFGPGTRLLVL.

The chain is built from TRBV7-6 and TRBJ2-7, with 11 bases lining up with TRBD2. CDR3 length equals 15 residues. V lost 3 bases, J lost 2 bases, and 3 bases stayed unmatched. Germline-derived CDR1 and CDR2 are SGHVS and FNYEAQ. Here the CDR3 reads CASSFGGLAAYEQYF. The CDR3 DNA follows: TGTGCCAGCAGCTTTGGGGGACTAGCGGCCTACGAGCAGTACTTC. The whole variable domain, filled in from reference TRBV7-6 and TRBJ2-7, reads GAGVSQSPRYKVTKRGQDVALRCDPISGHVSLYWYRQALGQGPEFLTYFNYEAQQDKSGLPNDRFSAERPEGSISTLTIQRTEQRDSAMYRCASSFGGLAAYEQYFGPGTRLTVT.

Comments on this clone: Other DNA sequences in this sample translate to the same CDR3. The chain is built from TRBV7-8 and TRBJ1-1; 9 bases map to TRBD1. V lost 1 base, J lost 5 bases, and 2 bases stayed unmatched. This CDR3 is 14 amino acids long. The germline V gene encodes CDR1 SGHVS and CDR2 FQNEAQ. CDR3 region: CASSLGTGVTEAFF. CDR3 DNA sequence: TGTGCCAGCAGCTTAGGGACAGGGGTGACTGAAGCTTTCTTT.